This TCR beta chain was obtained from a study of blood T cell repertoires in COVID-19. Study at large: Both acute and convalescent COVID-19 samples were obtained from the United States, Italy and Spain.

The authors' processing: Cell counts per sample came from amplifying reference gene primers. Sequencing used immunoSEQ multiplex PCR; TCRdb keeps in-frame clones, though not all of them. V, J and clone size derive from that table, while D and trimming were established from the DNA sequence. The sample records about 71,000 clones, 82% being singletons. Germline V gene sequence: CDR1 LNHDA, CDR2 SQIVND (reference sequence). The CDR3 is 11 amino acids. V dropped 7 bases and J dropped 9; count of bases not matched to a gene: 3. The source is a woman older than 75 with acute or convalescent COVID-19. J is TRBJ2-4 and V is TRBV19; 7 nucleotides line up with TRBD2. Sequencing input: peripheral blood. In DNA form, the CDR3 reads TGTGCCAGTATCGGGGGGAGCATTCAGTACTTC. Translated: CASIGGSIQYF.